Following are 32 T cell receptor beta chains from one sample sequenced in a study of shared clonotypes between healthy human individuals. Profiling relied on immunoSEQ multiplex PCR, and the TCRdb table lists in-frame clones only, not all of them. The sample records about 710,000 clones, roughly 72% being singletons. Sequencing used memory CD4+ T cells sorted from blood. As for subset: CD45RA-negative fraction. The receptor source for this set is a woman in her 30s in good health.

V and J are TRBV20-1 and TRBJ2-1; D is uncertain. Trimming removed 1 base at V and 9 bases at J, with 7 bases between. The CDR3 has 11 amino acids. The germline V gene encodes CDR1 DFQATT and CDR2 SNEGSKA (reference sequence). The CDR3 coding sequence is TGCAGTGCTAGAGTGGATGCTGAGCAGTTCTTC. Translated: CSARVDAEQFF.

The genes are TRBV18 and TRBJ2-5; D perhaps matches TRBD1 (5 bases). CDR3 length: 19 residues. CDR1 KGHSH and CDR2 LQKENI come from the germline V gene. V was pared by 2 bases and J by 0 bases, with 22 bases between. CDR3 sequence reads: CASSPNILKGARNQETQYF. The CDR3 DNA follows: TGTGCCAGCTCACCAAACATTTTGAAAGGGGCAAGGAACCAAGAGACCCAGTACTTC.

V gene TRBV5-4 combines with J gene TRBJ2-6; 8 nucleotides agree with TRBD1. In germline, CDR1 is SGHNT, CDR2 YYREEE (reference sequence). V gave up 4 bases and J gave up 3 bases; unmatched junction bases: 15. The CDR3 runs 19 residues. The DNA for the CDR3 is TGTGCCAGCAGCCCAAGGCTTCACAGGGGGGAGAGTGGGGCCAACGTCCTGACTTTC. This sequence encodes CASSPRLHRGESGANVLTF.

The chain has TRBV6-6 and TRBJ2-7; no clear D. The V and J ends lost 2 bases and 6 bases respectively, with 14 bases between them. The CDR3 is made up of 14 amino acids. The germline V gene has CDR1 MNHNY and CDR2 SVGAGI (reference sequence). The DNA for the CDR3 is TGTGCCAGCAGTTACAGCTTGCAGTTAGGCGAGCAGTACTTC. Translation: CASSYSLQLGEQYF.

The chain combines TRBV10-3 with TRBJ2-3; D may be TRBD1 or TRBD2 (5 bases each). CDR3 length: 14 residues. Germline assignment: CDR1 ENHRY and CDR2 SYGVKD. The CDR3 bases are TGTGCATCGCGGGTCGGGGAAGGGGCGGATACGCAGTATTTT. It specifies CASRVGEGADTQYF.

The chain uses TRBV11-2 and TRBJ2-4; D is perhaps TRBD1 or TRBD2 (5 bases each). The V gene's germline CDR1 is SGHAT and CDR2 FQNNGV. This CDR3 region has 15 residues. Trimming cost V 3 bases and J 7 bases, with 16 bases left between them. The CDR3 sequence is CASSLGVAWGNIQYF. CDR3 bases: TGTGCCAGCAGCTTGGGGGTAGCCTGGGGGAACATTCAGTACTTC. The variable domain in full, with the rest retrieved from reference TRBV11-2 and TRBJ2-4, is EAGVAQSPRYKIIEKRQSVAFWCNPISGHATLYWYQQILGQGPKLLIQFQNNGVVDDSQLPKDRFSAERLKGVDSTLKIQPAKLEDSAVYLCASSLGVAWGNIQYFGAGTRLSVL.

This clone came up many times. V gene TRBV5-1 combines with J gene TRBJ2-3, with D possibly TRBD2 on 6 matching bases. Germline V gene data show CDR1 as SGHRS and CDR2 as YFSETQ. The CDR3 consists of 16 residues. Trimming took off 0 bases at V and 5 bases at J, with 16 bases between the two ends. The CDR3 DNA reads as TGCGCCAGCAGCTTGGCCTTAACGGGAGCGGTAGATACGCAGTATTTT. Translated: CASSLALTGAVDTQYF.

The rearrangement joins TRBV7-2 to TRBJ1-4; TRBD1 might be the D (6 bases). CDR3 length equals 14 residues. Germline-derived CDR1 and CDR2 are SGHTA and FQGNSA. The V and J ends lost 4 bases and 7 bases respectively, with 13 bases between them. The CDR3 region has the DNA TGTGCCAGCAGCTGGGGACAATCCGGTGAAAAACTGTTTTTT. It translates to CASSWGQSGEKLFF.

The chain couples TRBV10-1 to TRBJ2-5, with D perhaps matching TRBD1 (6 bases). CDR3 size: 13 residues. CDR1 is WNHNN and CDR2 is SYGVQD in the germline V gene (reference sequence). Trimming left V 0 bases short and J 14 bases short, with 16 bases between. The CDR3 DNA follows: TGCGCCAGCAGTGAGTCGATGGTTGGGACACCCTACTTC. Translating gives CASSESMVGTPYF.

This chain links TRBV14 with TRBJ2-3; 8 nucleotides agree with TRBD2. Germline V gives CDR1 SGHDN, CDR2 FVKESK. The CDR3 sequence is 15 residues long. The V gene end was trimmed by 3 bases and the J gene end by 2 bases; junction bases not matched to a gene: 4. CDR3 in DNA: TGTGCCAGCAGCCAGAGAGCGGGAGACACAGATACGCAGTATTTT. It is translated as CASSQRAGDTDTQYF.

V and J are TRBV15 and TRBJ1-5; D remains ambiguous. The CDR3 is 15 amino acids. Germline lookup yields CDR1 LNHNV and CDR2 YYDKDF (reference sequence). The V gene lost 1 base and the J gene lost 3 bases, with 10 bases spanning the gap. The chain's CDR3 is CATSRVGSDNQPQHF. In DNA form, the CDR3 reads TGTGCCACCAGCAGAGTCGGCTCTGACAATCAGCCCCAGCATTTT. The full variable domain, completed using reference TRBV15 and TRBJ1-5, is DAMVIQNPRYQVTQFGKPVTLSCSQTLNHNVMYWYQQKSSQAPKLLFHYYDKDFNNEADTPDNFQSRRPNTSFCFLDIRSPGLGDTAMYLCATSRVGSDNQPQHFGDGTRLSIL.

This clone was seen just once. The genes are TRBV5-1 and TRBJ1-2; no firm D call. V lost 4 bases, J lost 5 bases, and 12 bases lay in between. CDR1 and CDR2 (germline): SGHRS, YFSETQ. The CDR3 extends over 13 amino acids. In DNA, the CDR3 is TGCGCCAGCAGCAACCCGCGGGAGTATGGCTACACCTTC. Protein product: CASSNPREYGYTF. Using reference TRBV5-1 and TRBJ1-2 for the parts outside the CDR3, the full variable domain is KAGVTQTPRYLIKTRGQQVTLSCSPISGHRSVSWYQQTPGQGLQFLFEYFSETQRNKGNFPGRFSGRQFSNSRSEMNVSTLELGDSALYLCASSNPREYGYTFGSGTRLTVV.

This sequence joins TRBV5-1 and TRBJ2-3, with D possibly being TRBD2 (6 bases). V lost 0 bases, J lost 5 bases, and 10 bases lay in between. Germline V lookup: CDR1 SGHRS, CDR2 YFSETQ. This CDR3 has 14 residues. The CDR3, as DNA: TGCGCCAGCAGCTTGGCGCCTAGCGAAGATACGCAGTATTTT. This codes for CASSLAPSEDTQYF.

This rearrangement joins TRBV28 to TRBJ2-1; 11 nucleotides match TRBD2. The CDR3 consists of 20 residues. V gave up 5 bases and J gave up 1 base; unmatched junction bases: 16. Germline V lookup: CDR1 MDHEN, CDR2 SYDVKM. The CDR3 loop is CASSPPPGLAERGSYNEQFF. As DNA, the CDR3 is TGTGCCAGCAGTCCACCCCCGGGACTAGCGGAGAGGGGTTCCTACAATGAGCAGTTCTTC.

The V gene is TRBV6-5, the J gene TRBJ2-5; D gene uncertain. Trimming took 2 bases from V and 6 from J, leaving 13 bases between them. CDR1 and CDR2 (germline): MNHEY, SVGAGI. The length of the CDR3 is 14 residues. The CDR3 is CASSYGKGLKTQYF. The CDR3 coding sequence is TGTGCCAGCAGTTACGGCAAAGGCCTGAAGACCCAGTACTTC.

This chain uses TRBV5-1 with TRBJ2-2; 11 bases are a match to TRBD2. There are 16 residues in the CDR3. V was pared by 0 bases and J by 5 bases, with 3 bases of the junction left unmatched. The germline gives CDR1 SGHRS, CDR2 YFSETQ. The CDR3 sequence is CASSLGASGRTGELFF. The DNA of the CDR3 is TGCGCCAGCAGCTTGGGTGCTAGCGGGAGGACCGGGGAGCTGTTTTTT.

The chain recombines TRBV6-1 with TRBJ1-1, with D perhaps TRBD1 (6 bases). CDR3 length: 12 amino acids. Between the trimmed V and J ends, which lost 3 bases and 7 bases, there was a span of 9 bases. CDR1 and CDR2 from the germline V gene are MNHNS and SASEGT. The chain's CDR3 is CASSDQGYEAFF. CDR3 DNA: TGTGCCAGCAGTGATCAGGGGTATGAAGCTTTCTTT.

The chain couples TRBV2 to TRBJ1-2, with 11 nucleotides matching TRBD1. Germline V gives CDR1 SNHLY, CDR2 FYNNEI. The V gene end was trimmed by 3 bases and the J gene end by 8 bases; junction bases not matched to a gene: 11. The CDR3 length is 16 residues. CDR3 residues: CASSDLRTGGAKGYTF. The CDR3 DNA is TGTGCCAGCAGTGATCTTAGGACAGGGGGCGCAAAGGGCTACACCTTC. The variable domain in full, completed from reference TRBV2 and TRBJ1-2, reads EPEVTQTPSHQVTQMGQEVILRCVPISNHLYFYWYRQILGQKVEFLVSFYNNEISEKSEIFDDQFSVERPDGSNFTLKIRSTKLEDSAMYFCASSDLRTGGAKGYTFGSGTRLTVV.

V and J are TRBV27 and TRBJ1-5; TRBD1 is a possible D gene (5 bases). Germline V gene lookup returns CDR1 MNHEY and CDR2 SMNVEV (reference sequence). The V gene lost 3 bases and the J gene lost 4 bases, with 7 bases spanning the gap. The CDR3 length is 13 residues. The CDR3 sequence: CASSLTVNQPQHF. CDR3 nucleotides: TGTGCCAGCAGTTTGACAGTGAATCAGCCCCAGCATTTT.

The CDR3 protein is CASSLGGDLYEQYF. The CDR3 DNA is TGTGCCAGCAGCTTGGGCGGGGACCTCTACGAGCAGTACTTC. The chain links TRBV5-4 to TRBJ2-7, with TRBD2 as a possible D gene (6 bases). The CDR3 is 14 residues long. CDR1 and CDR2 (germline): SGHNT, YYREEE (reference sequence). The V gene lost 0 bases and the J gene lost 3 bases, with 10 bases spanning the gap.

V is TRBV6-5 and J is TRBJ1-5; unclear D gene. Germline V gives CDR1 MNHEY, CDR2 SVGAGI. V was cut by 7 bases and J by 4 bases, with 17 bases left in between. The CDR3 contains 15 residues. The CDR3 bases are TGTGCCAGCACCCCAGGAGGGAGATCTAATCAGCCCCAGCATTTT. As protein: CASTPGGRSNQPQHF.

This chain connects TRBV28 to TRBJ2-3; TRBD2 aligns across 14 bases. This CDR3 spans 19 amino acids. Trimming at V came to 1 base and at J to 3 bases, leaving 9 bases not matched to a gene. Germline-derived CDR1 and CDR2 are MDHEN and SYDVKM. The CDR3 DNA sequence: TGTGCCAGCAGTTTATCCTACCGGACTAGCGGGAGGTTGACAGATACGCAGTATTTT. Translation: CASSLSYRTSGRLTDTQYF.

A word on this clone: Other DNA sequences from this sample encode an identical CDR3 as well. J is TRBJ1-2 and V is TRBV5-1, with D uncertain. The CDR3 contains 13 residues. Deletions cut 0 bases from V and 0 bases from J, with 3 bases between. From germline, CDR1 is SGHRS and CDR2 YFSETQ. The CDR3 DNA reads as TGCGCCAGCAGCTTGGTGTCTAACTATGGCTACACCTTC. Protein sequence: CASSLVSNYGYTF.

The DNA of the CDR3 is TGCGCCAGCAGTCAATCGAGCCCCCGGAGGAGCTCCTACAATGAGCAGTTCTTC. It specifies CASSQSSPRRSSYNEQFF. The V gene is TRBV23-1, the J gene TRBJ2-1, with D maybe TRBD2 (5 bases). TRBV23-1 is classed as an ORF, of uncertain function. V was pared by 0 bases and J by 0 bases, with 15 bases between. The CDR3 consists of 18 residues.

This sequence joins TRBV6-6 and TRBJ1-1; 10 bases agree with TRBD1. V shed 11 bases, J shed 3 bases, and the junction held 9 bases outside the gene matches. Looked up from germline, CDR1 is MNHNY and CDR2 is SVGAGI (reference sequence). There are 14 residues in the CDR3. CDR3 region: CAASSGTGDTEAFF. CDR3 coding DNA: TGTGCCGCGTCCTCCGGGACAGGGGACACTGAAGCTTTCTTT.

The genes are TRBV7-3 and TRBJ2-7; no definite D call. CDR1 is SGHTA and CDR2 is FQGTGA in the germline V gene. CDR3 length: 13 amino acids. V was pared by 1 base and J by 7 bases, with 11 bases between. The CDR3 sequence: CASSLKTGQEQYF. CDR3 nucleotides: TGTGCCAGCAGCTTAAAAACGGGCCAAGAGCAGTACTTC.

There are a few counts of this clone. The chain carries TRBV10-3 and TRBJ1-5; D not certain. The germline V gene encodes CDR1 ENHRY and CDR2 SYGVKD. This CDR3 contains 15 residues. V was shortened by 4 bases and J by 1 base, with 11 bases between the two germline ends. The CDR3 DNA sequence: TGTGCCATCAGTGCGGGGAATCAGAGCAATCAGCCCCAGCATTTT. Its protein is CAISAGNQSNQPQHF.

The chain couples TRBV10-3 to TRBJ2-7; possibly TRBD1 for D (6 bases). Between the trimmed V and J ends, which lost 0 bases and 4 bases, there was a span of 7 bases. There are 13 residues in the CDR3. Germline V CDR1 and CDR2: ENHRY, SYGVKD. DNA of the CDR3: TGTGCCATCAGTGAGTCTAGGGGGTACGAGCAGTACTTC. This gives the protein CAISESRGYEQYF.

The chain recombines TRBV11-2 with TRBJ2-3; 7 bases match TRBD1. This CDR3 has 14 residues. Germline-derived CDR1 and CDR2 are SGHAT and FQNNGV. Trimming at V came to 4 bases and at J to 5 bases, leaving 6 bases not matched to a gene. The CDR3 loop reads CASSSRQGKDTQYF. DNA for the CDR3: TGTGCCAGCAGCTCTAGACAGGGTAAAGATACGCAGTATTTT.

The chain combines TRBV19 with TRBJ1-1; no firm D call. Per the germline V gene, CDR1 is LNHDA and CDR2 is SQIVND (reference sequence). This CDR3 is built from 14 residues. Trimming removed 2 bases at V and 2 bases at J, with 9 bases between. This CDR3 is CASSIQPRNTEAFF. The CDR3 bases are TGTGCCAGTAGTATACAACCTCGAAACACTGAAGCTTTCTTT.

This clone was recorded a few times. The gene calls are TRBV5-1 and TRBJ1-2; D gene unclear. The germline CDR1 and CDR2 sequences are SGHRS and YFSETQ. Trimming took off 4 bases at V and 7 bases at J, with 20 bases between the two ends. This CDR3 contains 15 residues. CDR3: CASSPEVQNVRGYTF. The CDR3 DNA reads as TGCGCCAGCAGCCCTGAAGTCCAAAACGTACGTGGCTACACCTTC.

The chain joins TRBV27 to TRBJ2-7; 9 nucleotides line up with TRBD1. Germline-derived CDR1 and CDR2 are MNHEY and SMNVEV (reference sequence). CDR3 length: 16 residues. J was trimmed by 6 bases and V by 6 bases; bases with no gene match: 15. The CDR3 DNA sequence: TGTGCCAGCAGGAGAACAGCCGGGACAGGGCCCCGCGAGCAGTACTTC. Translation: CASRRTAGTGPREQYF.